This T cell receptor (beta chain) was sequenced for a study of T cell responses to AZD1222 COVID-19 vaccine. Findings of the study overall: There were mostly white British donors and more females than males, and clonal diversity was possibly underestimated. Spike regions recognized by vaccine-associated CD4 TCRs spanned the protein, led by 160-218 and 743-854. Rises in breadth and depth of Spike-specific TCRs came after two AZD1222 doses. Targets within unmutated variant regions were reportedly found for nearly half of spike-specific TCRs.

This clone is a singleton in its sample. The antigen remains undetermined. V shed 7 bases and J shed 7 bases, with 13 bases lying between them. The CDR3 contains 12 residues. Looked up from germline, CDR1 is WSHSY and CDR2 is SAAADI. The repertoire was sequenced with immunoSEQ multiplex PCR; TCRdb's copy has only in-frame clones and lacks some. Here the sample spans more than 120,000 clones, roughly 86% being singletons. V and J are TRBV10-2 and TRBJ1-1, with a possible D match to TRBD1 (6 bases). This clonotype was obtained from an adult who received the MenACWY meningococcal vaccine as a control. This specimen consisted of peripheral blood, obtained 28 days after the second dose of the MenACWY control vaccine. The CDR3 region is CASTLEDSEAFF. CDR3 nucleotide sequence: TGCGCCAGCACCCTAGAGGACAGTGAAGCTTTCTTT.